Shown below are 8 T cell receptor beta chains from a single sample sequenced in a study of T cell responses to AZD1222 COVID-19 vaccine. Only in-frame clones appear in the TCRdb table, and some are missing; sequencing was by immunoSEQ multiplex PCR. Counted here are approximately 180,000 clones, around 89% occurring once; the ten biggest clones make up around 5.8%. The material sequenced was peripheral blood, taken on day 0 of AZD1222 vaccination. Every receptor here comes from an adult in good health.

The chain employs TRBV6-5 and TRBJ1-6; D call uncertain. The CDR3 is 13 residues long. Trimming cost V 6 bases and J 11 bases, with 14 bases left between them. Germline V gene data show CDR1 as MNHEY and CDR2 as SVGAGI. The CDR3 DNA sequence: TGTGCCAGCAGCCCCCCGGCGGATCCACCCCTCCACTTT. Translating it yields CASSPPADPPLHF.

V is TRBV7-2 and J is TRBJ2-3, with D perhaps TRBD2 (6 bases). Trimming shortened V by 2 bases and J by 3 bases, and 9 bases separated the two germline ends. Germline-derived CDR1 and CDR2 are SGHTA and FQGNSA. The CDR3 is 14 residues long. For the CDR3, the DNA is TGTGCCAGCAGCTTAAGGCGGGAAACAGATACGCAGTATTTT. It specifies CASSLRRETDTQYF. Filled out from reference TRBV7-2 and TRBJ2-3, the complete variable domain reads GAGVSQSPSNKVTEKGKDVELRCDPISGHTALYWYRQSLGQGLEFLIYFQGNSAPDKSGLPSDRFSAERTGGSVSTLTIQRTQQEDSAVYLCASSLRRETDTQYFGPGTRLTVL.

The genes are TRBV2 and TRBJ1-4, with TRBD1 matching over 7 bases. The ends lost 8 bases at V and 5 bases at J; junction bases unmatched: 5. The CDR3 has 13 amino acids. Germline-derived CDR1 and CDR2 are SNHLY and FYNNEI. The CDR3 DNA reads TGTGCCAGCGCGACAGGGCGGAATGAAAAACTGTTTTTT. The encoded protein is CASATGRNEKLFF.

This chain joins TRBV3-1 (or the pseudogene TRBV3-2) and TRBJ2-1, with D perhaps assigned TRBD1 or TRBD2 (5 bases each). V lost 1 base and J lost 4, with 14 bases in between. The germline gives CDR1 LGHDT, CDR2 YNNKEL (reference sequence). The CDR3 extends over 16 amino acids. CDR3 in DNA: TGTGCCAGCAGCCAAGGAGGGACGGCTGGTTACAATGAGCAGTTCTTC. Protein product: CASSQGGTAGYNEQFF.

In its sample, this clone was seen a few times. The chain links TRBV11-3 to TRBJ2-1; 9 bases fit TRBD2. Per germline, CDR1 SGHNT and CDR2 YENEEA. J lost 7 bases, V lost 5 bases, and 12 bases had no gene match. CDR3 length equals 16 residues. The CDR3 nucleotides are TGTGCCAGCAGCCCGGGGCCAGCGGGGGGAAAAAATGAGCAGTTCTTC. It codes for CASSPGPAGGKNEQFF.

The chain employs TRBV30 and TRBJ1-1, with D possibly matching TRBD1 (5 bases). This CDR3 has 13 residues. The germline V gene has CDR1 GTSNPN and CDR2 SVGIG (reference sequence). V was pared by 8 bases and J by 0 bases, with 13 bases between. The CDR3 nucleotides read TGTGCCCTGGGGCGGAACATGAACACTGAAGCTTTCTTT. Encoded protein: CALGRNMNTEAFF. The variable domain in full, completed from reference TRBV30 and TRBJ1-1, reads SQTIHQWPATLVQPVGSPLSLECTVEGTSNPNLYWYRQAAGRGLQLLFYSVGIGQISSEVPQNLSASRPQDRQFILSSKKLLLSDSGFYLCALGRNMNTEAFFGQGTRLTVV.

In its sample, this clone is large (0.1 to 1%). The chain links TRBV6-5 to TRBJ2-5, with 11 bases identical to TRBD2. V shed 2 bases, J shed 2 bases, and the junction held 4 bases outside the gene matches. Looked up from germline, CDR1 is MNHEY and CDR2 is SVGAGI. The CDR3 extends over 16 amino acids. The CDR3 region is CASSYETSGEQETQYF. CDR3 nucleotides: TGTGCCAGCAGTTACGAGACTAGCGGGGAGCAAGAGACCCAGTACTTC.

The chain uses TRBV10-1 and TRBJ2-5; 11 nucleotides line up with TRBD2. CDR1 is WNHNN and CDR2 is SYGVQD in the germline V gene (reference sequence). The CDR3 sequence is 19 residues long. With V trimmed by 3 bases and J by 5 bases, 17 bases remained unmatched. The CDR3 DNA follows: TGCGCCAGCAGTGAAGAACTAGCGGGAGAGGGTAGTGTCGGGGAGACCCAGTACTTC. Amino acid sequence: CASSEELAGEGSVGETQYF.